These 8 T cell receptor beta chains came from one sample sequenced in a study of T cells in Graves' hyperthyroidism and ophthalmopathy. Amplification yielded TCR beta CDR3 regions, with RNA transcripts as the source. Primed by the HTBI set, a first-round RT-PCR was run on the TCR CDR3. Via MiXCR, TCRdb re-called the multiplex PCR reads, giving one row per CDR3 protein. The sample carries some 800,000 distinct CDR3 sequences, roughly 40% recorded once. Sample: blood. These receptors came from a man aged 18 to 30 with Graves' hyperthyroidism.

J is TRBJ1-5 and V is TRBV6-2 or TRBV6-3; no reliable D call. The germline CDR1 and CDR2 sequences are MNHEY and SVGEGT. The CDR3 sequence is 12 residues long. The ends were cut back, 5 bases at V and 6 bases at J, with 8 bases in the middle. CDR3 amino acids: CASSIKGQPQHF. The CDR3, as DNA: TGTGCCAGCAGTATCAAGGGTCAGCCCCAGCATTTT.

The chain is built from TRBV6-5 and TRBJ2-2; the D is unclear. V lost 6 bases and J 6 bases, leaving 8 bases between the germline ends. Germline lookup yields CDR1 MNHEY and CDR2 SVGAGI. This CDR3 region has 12 residues. The CDR3 coding sequence is TGTGCCAGCAGCCCGTGGCCCGGGGAGCTGTTTTTT. Translating gives CASSPWPGELFF.

This chain connects TRBV9 to TRBJ2-2, with a possible D match to TRBD1 (5 bases). The CDR3 covers 13 residues. V lost 4 bases, J lost 7 bases, and 11 bases lay in between. The V gene's germline CDR1 is SGDLS and CDR2 YYNGEE. The CDR3 DNA sequence: TGTGCCAGCAGCCAGGGCCAGGTCGGGGAGCTGTTTTTT. The encoded protein is CASSQGQVGELFF. The variable domain in full, with the rest retrieved from reference TRBV9 and TRBJ2-2, is DSGVTQTPKHLITATGQRVTLRCSPRSGDLSVYWYQQSLDQGLQFLIQYYNGEERAKGNILERFSAQQFPDLHSELNLSSLELGDSALYFCASSQGQVGELFFGEGSRLTVL.

This clonotype was seen at least ten times. The genes are TRBV29-1 and TRBJ1-1, with unresolved D. Germline CDR1 is SQVTM and CDR2 is ANQGSEA. This CDR3 is built from 13 residues. The V end lost 3 bases, the J end lost 1 base, and 9 bases lay between the germline ends. The CDR3, as DNA: TGCAGCGTTGAGGGTCAGGCGAACACTGAAGCTTTCTTT. Translation: CSVEGQANTEAFF. The full variable domain, in which reference TRBV29-1 and TRBJ1-1 provide the parts outside the CDR3, is SAVISQKPSRDICQRGTSLTIQCQVDSQVTMMFWYRQQPGQSLTLIATANQGSEATYESGFVIDKFPISRPNLTFSTLTVSNMSPEDSSIYLCSVEGQANTEAFFGQGTRLTVV.

The V call is TRBV12-3 or TRBV12-4, the J call TRBJ1-2, with D maybe TRBD1 (5 bases). The V end was cut by 5 bases, the J end by 12 bases, with 16 bases between. CDR3 length equals 12 residues. For the CDR3, the DNA is TGTGCCAGCAGTCATACAGGCTCTGGAAACACCTTC. Its protein product is CASSHTGSGNTF.

This clonotype has at least ten counts. The genes are TRBV12-3 or TRBV12-4 and TRBJ1-2; 7 nucleotides align to TRBD1. Germline trimming cut 7 bases from V and 7 bases from J; bases unmatched to any gene: 9. The CDR3 is made up of 13 amino acids. The CDR3, as DNA: TGTGCCAGCACCCCTCAAGGGGGCCTTGGCTACACCTTC. Residues: CASTPQGGLGYTF.

Ten or more counts support this clonotype. J is TRBJ2-5 and V is TRBV20-1; either TRBD1 or TRBD2 may fit D (5 bases each). The V end was cut by 6 bases, the J end by 2 bases, with 16 bases between. The CDR3 totals 14 residues. Germline CDR1 reads DFQATT; CDR2 reads SNEGSKA (reference sequence). In DNA form, the CDR3 reads TGCAGTGCCTGGGGGATGCAGGGACAAGAGACCCAGTACTTC. Encoded protein: CSAWGMQGQETQYF.

This chain uses TRBV7-2 with TRBJ2-7; D gene ambiguous. Trimming cost V 5 bases and J 7 bases, with 12 bases left between them. Germline CDR1 is SGHTA and CDR2 is FQGNSA. The CDR3 consists of 12 residues. CDR3 bases: TGTGCCAGCAGCCGCGCCCCCACTGAGCAGTACTTC. This encodes CASSRAPTEQYF.